The next 7 T cell receptor beta chains were all read from a single sample in a study of cytomegalovirus exposure and HLA in healthy donors. Primers: 60 Vbeta forward and 13 Jbeta reverse. Some clones are missing from TCRdb's copy, which holds only in-frame ones; the method was immunoSEQ multiplex PCR. The sample contains about 200,000 clones, 65% to 85% of which appear only once. Sequencing was carried out using PBMCs. Every receptor here comes from a man aged 25-45 years in good health and CMV-seronegative.

DNA for the CDR3: TGTGCCAGCAGTCCGGGACTAGCGGGGCCAGATACGCAGTATTTT. Translated, it gives CASSPGLAGPDTQYF. The rearrangement joins TRBV6-6 to TRBJ2-3; TRBD2 aligns across 13 bases. The germline gives CDR1 MNHNY, CDR2 SVGAGI (reference sequence). This CDR3 comprises 15 residues. V trimming: 5 bases; J trimming: 4 bases; junction bases outside the gene matches: 3.

The chain employs TRBV6-6 and TRBJ2-7; 7 bases map to TRBD1. CDR1 is MNHNY and CDR2 is SVGAGI in the germline V gene (reference sequence). This CDR3 spans 16 amino acids. V lost 4 bases, J lost 1 base, and 10 bases stayed unmatched. CDR3 nucleotide sequence: TGTGCCAGCAGTTTCCCATCGACAGGGCCTTCCTACGAGCAGTACTTC. Protein product: CASSFPSTGPSYEQYF.

The table lists this clone with a few counts. This chain joins TRBV6-1 and TRBJ1-1; perhaps TRBD1 as D (5 bases). The CDR3 loop spans 13 amino acids. V was shortened by 4 bases and J by 11 bases, with 17 bases between the two germline ends. The germline gives CDR1 MNHNS, CDR2 SASEGT. This CDR3 reads CASSVSGASAAFF. The CDR3 DNA follows: TGTGCCAGCAGTGTAAGTGGGGCATCCGCGGCTTTCTTT.

The rearrangement uses TRBV5-1 and TRBJ1-6; no firm D call. Germline V CDR1 and CDR2: SGHRS, YFSETQ. This CDR3 is built from 14 residues. Trimming took 4 bases from V and 7 from J, leaving 12 bases between them. The DNA of the CDR3 is TGCGCCAGCAGCCTCCGCGTAGAAAATTCACCCCTCCACTTT. It specifies CASSLRVENSPLHF.

The chain carries TRBV5-5 and TRBJ2-3, with TRBD2 matching 15 bases. Germline CDR1 is SGHKS and CDR2 is YYEKEE (reference sequence). The J segment lost 6 bases and the V segment lost 5 bases, leaving 10 bases of the junction unmatched. This CDR3 spans 17 amino acids. CDR3: CASRPWTSGGAGDTQYF. Here the CDR3 DNA reads TGTGCCAGCAGACCTTGGACTAGCGGGGGGGCCGGGGATACGCAGTATTTT.

This chain joins TRBV5-1 and TRBJ2-7; D is unclear. The V end lost 1 base, the J end lost 2 bases, and 13 bases lay between the germline ends. CDR3 length: 15 amino acids. CDR1 is SGHRS and CDR2 is YFSETQ in the germline V gene. The CDR3 sequence: CASSLQRQLTYEQYF. The DNA for the CDR3 is TGCGCCAGCAGCTTGCAGAGACAATTGACCTACGAGCAGTACTTC.

On this clone itself: This CDR3 is also generated by other DNA sequences in the sample. The J gene is TRBJ1-2, the V gene TRBV6-1; 7 nucleotides line up with TRBD1. Trimming at V came to 6 bases and at J to 2 bases, leaving 3 bases not matched to a gene. The CDR3 length is 13 residues. CDR1 is MNHNS and CDR2 is SASEGT in the germline V gene. For the CDR3, the DNA is TGTGCCAGCAGAGGGACAGTCAACTATGGCTACACCTTC. Its translation: CASRGTVNYGYTF.